This T cell receptor beta chain was captured in a study of technical replicates of blood from a handful of donors. TCRdb's table, derived via immunoSEQ multiplex PCR, lists solely in-frame clones and lacks some. The sample yields approximately 59,000 clones, more than 75% seen once. Germline V gives CDR1 SGHTA, CDR2 FQGNSA. V was trimmed by 7 bases and J by 4 bases, leaving 13 bases between them. This CDR3 region has 13 residues. The sequencing sample was made of PBMCs. The source is a human donor in good health. Some clones in this sample may be carry-over from other donors' samples. V and J are TRBV7-2 and TRBJ2-5; D is perhaps TRBD2 (5 bases). CDR3 nucleotides: TGTGCCAGCATTACTAGGCCGGGAGAGACCCAGTACTTC. Amino acid sequence: CASITRPGETQYF.